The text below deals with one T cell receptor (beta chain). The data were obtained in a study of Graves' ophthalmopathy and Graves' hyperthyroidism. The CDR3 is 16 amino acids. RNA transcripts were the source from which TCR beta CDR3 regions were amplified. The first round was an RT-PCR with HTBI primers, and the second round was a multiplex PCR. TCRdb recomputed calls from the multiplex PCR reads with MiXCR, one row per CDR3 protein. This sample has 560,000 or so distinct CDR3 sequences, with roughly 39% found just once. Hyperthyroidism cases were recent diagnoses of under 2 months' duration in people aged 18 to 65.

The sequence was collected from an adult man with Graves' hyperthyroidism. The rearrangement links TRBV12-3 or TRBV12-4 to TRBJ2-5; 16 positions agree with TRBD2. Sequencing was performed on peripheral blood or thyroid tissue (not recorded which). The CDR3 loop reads CASGPPGLAGGETQYF. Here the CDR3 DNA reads TGTGCTAGTGGACCCCCGGGACTAGCGGGAGGGGAGACCCAGTACTTC.